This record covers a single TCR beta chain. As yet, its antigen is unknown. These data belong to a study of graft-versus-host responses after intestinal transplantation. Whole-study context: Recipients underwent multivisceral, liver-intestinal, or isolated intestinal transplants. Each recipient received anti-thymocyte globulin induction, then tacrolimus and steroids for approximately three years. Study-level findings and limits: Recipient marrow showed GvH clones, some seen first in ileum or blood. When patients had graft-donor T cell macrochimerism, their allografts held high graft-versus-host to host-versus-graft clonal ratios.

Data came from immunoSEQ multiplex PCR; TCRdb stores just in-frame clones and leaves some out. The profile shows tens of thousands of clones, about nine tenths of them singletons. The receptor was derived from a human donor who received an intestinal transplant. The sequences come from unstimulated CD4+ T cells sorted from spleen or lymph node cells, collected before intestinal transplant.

This CDR3 reads CAGRSPQHF. The CDR3 coding sequence is TGTGCAGGGAGATCGCCCCAGCATTTT. This chain links TRBV6-1 with TRBJ1-5; no definite D call. CDR1 is MNHNS, CDR2 SASEGT, per germline. The CDR3 contains 9 residues.